This T cell receptor (beta chain) is drawn from a study of T cell clonotyping in hematopoietic cell transplantation. From germline, CDR1 is MNHEY and CDR2 SVGAGI. The CDR3 totals 12 residues. The V end lost 10 bases, the J end lost 4 bases, and 11 bases lay between the germline ends. Only in-frame clones appear in the TCRdb table, and some are missing; sequencing was by immunoSEQ multiplex PCR. This sample has about 8,700 clones, with 75% to 85% found just once. The chain combines TRBV6-5 with TRBJ1-5; D not certain. The specimen comprised PBMCs, sampled 180 days after allogeneic stem cell transplant. The receptor was derived from a female patient between 25 and 45 years old who had an allogeneic stem cell transplant, so the T cells may come from the graft donor. Some clones in this sample may be carry-over from other donors' samples. CDR3 amino acids: CATGRVNQPQHF. CDR3 coding DNA: TGTGCCACCGGACGGGTAAATCAGCCCCAGCATTTT.